This TCR beta chain derives from a study of cytomegalovirus exposure and HLA in healthy donors. At the level of the study: Sequencing of some 190 million T cells in an earlier analysis found some 100 million unique TCR beta sequences.

V lost 5 bases and J lost 0, with 9 bases in between. CDR3 length equals 14 residues. Germline values: CDR1 MDHEN, CDR2 SYDVKM. This clone came up a few times. Antigen: not known. Whole-study findings and limits: It was confirmed in vitro that a few of the CMV-associated chains were specific for CMV antigens.

The PCR was carried out with 60 Vbeta primers and 13 Jbeta primers. Only in-frame clones appear in the TCRdb table, and some are missing; sequencing was by immunoSEQ multiplex PCR. The table shows about 120,000 clones, with about three quarters occurring only once. The chain carries TRBV28 and TRBJ2-3, with D maybe TRBD1 (6 bases). Sequenced input: PBMCs. This TCR was recovered from a woman aged 25 to 39 in good health and CMV-seropositive. The CDR3 protein is CASSPRGSTDTQYF. The CDR3, as DNA: TGTGCCAGCAGTCCCAGGGGAAGCACAGATACGCAGTATTTT.